The rows below give T cell receptor beta chains drawn from one sample of a study of T cell repertoires in cytomegalovirus infection. These receptors are not linked to any known antigen. TCRdb independently ran MiXCR on the reads; one entry per CDR3 protein. The sample lists 70,000 or so distinct CDR3 sequences, roughly 28% occurring once. The source material was CD8+ T cells from cultured PBMCs, sampled from culture after CMV antigen stimulation. The receptors originated from a human donor in good health (CMV status not recorded). Some clones in this sample may be carry-over from other donors' samples. Both conserved end residues are trimmed from each CDR3. A D gene is named only where the DNA matches it firmly.

d_gene: -
v_gene: TRBV19
j_gene: TRBJ2-1
CDR3aa: ASTNRGLPYNEQF

d_gene: -
v_gene: TRBV2
j_gene: TRBJ2-2
CDR3aa: ASSEIGNTGELF

d_gene: -
v_gene: TRBV7-4
j_gene: TRBJ2-7
CDR3aa: ASSSQVSSSYEQY

d_gene: TRBD1
v_gene: TRBV6-5
j_gene: TRBJ2-7
CDR3aa: ASSYSRDSFYEQY

d_gene: -
v_gene: TRBV19
j_gene: TRBJ2-1
CDR3aa: ASSIGGGEQF

d_gene: TRBD1
v_gene: TRBV20-1
j_gene: TRBJ2-5
CDR3aa: SARAGTEPQETQY

d_gene: -
v_gene: TRBV11-2
j_gene: TRBJ2-1
CDR3aa: ASSFDTDNEQF

d_gene: TRBD1
v_gene: TRBV12-3/TRBV12-4
j_gene: TRBJ2-3
CDR3aa: ASSPREGQGSTDTQY

d_gene: TRBD1
v_gene: TRBV12-3/TRBV12-4
j_gene: TRBJ1-5
CDR3aa: ASSLTGPGQPQH

d_gene: -
v_gene: TRBV11-2
j_gene: TRBJ2-7
CDR3aa: ASSSLRADSYEQY

d_gene: TRBD1
v_gene: TRBV6-6
j_gene: TRBJ1-1
CDR3aa: ASSYPGQGNAEAF

d_gene: TRBD2
v_gene: TRBV7-3
j_gene: TRBJ2-3
CDR3aa: ASSLGLAGNTDTQY

d_gene: TRBD1
v_gene: TRBV7-6
j_gene: TRBJ1-1
CDR3aa: ASSRDREAEAF

d_gene: TRBD1
v_gene: TRBV4-3
j_gene: TRBJ1-6
CDR3aa: ASSQEGGGSSPLH

d_gene: TRBD2
v_gene: TRBV27
j_gene: TRBJ2-7
CDR3aa: ASSLSAGSYEQY

d_gene: -
v_gene: TRBV29-1
j_gene: TRBJ2-3
CDR3aa: SVISDTQY

d_gene: -
v_gene: TRBV19
j_gene: TRBJ2-7
CDR3aa: ASSMSQGYEQY

d_gene: TRBD2
v_gene: TRBV9
j_gene: TRBJ2-1
CDR3aa: ASSVNPGTSGTHEQF

d_gene: -
v_gene: TRBV20-1
j_gene: TRBJ1-5
CDR3aa: SAPERGHPNQPQH

d_gene: TRBD2
v_gene: TRBV4-3
j_gene: TRBJ2-3
CDR3aa: ASSLLLAGVSDTQY

d_gene: -
v_gene: TRBV11-1
j_gene: TRBJ2-6
CDR3aa: AAGEWSGANVLT

d_gene: -
v_gene: TRBV7-9
j_gene: TRBJ2-5
CDR3aa: ASSPPGRNQETQY

d_gene: -
v_gene: TRBV28
j_gene: TRBJ2-5
CDR3aa: ASSLEDQETQY

d_gene: -
v_gene: TRBV19
j_gene: TRBJ2-7
CDR3aa: ASSILPGPPSYEQY

d_gene: TRBD2
v_gene: TRBV27
j_gene: TRBJ2-1
CDR3aa: ASSFQREGFLYNEQF

d_gene: -
v_gene: TRBV20-1
j_gene: TRBJ1-4
CDR3aa: SASTQKSTNEKLF

d_gene: TRBD2
v_gene: TRBV20-1
j_gene: TRBJ2-1
CDR3aa: SASSGGRYNEQF

d_gene: -
v_gene: TRBV6-2/TRBV6-3
j_gene: TRBJ2-5
CDR3aa: ASSSLDRTETQY

d_gene: -
v_gene: TRBV5-5
j_gene: TRBJ2-6
CDR3aa: ASSLIAGANVLT

d_gene: -
v_gene: TRBV7-9
j_gene: TRBJ2-3
CDR3aa: ASSQWGTDTQY

d_gene: -
v_gene: TRBV7-3
j_gene: TRBJ2-6
CDR3aa: ASSLRGITGANVLT

d_gene: -
v_gene: TRBV10-2
j_gene: TRBJ2-7
CDR3aa: ASSVPASYEQY

d_gene: -
v_gene: TRBV6-1
j_gene: TRBJ1-2
CDR3aa: ASSDPATGTYNYGYT

d_gene: TRBD1
v_gene: TRBV28
j_gene: TRBJ1-3
CDR3aa: ASSPLRGKGYTIY

d_gene: -
v_gene: TRBV11-2
j_gene: TRBJ1-4
CDR3aa: ASSLARDGEKLF

d_gene: -
v_gene: TRBV28
j_gene: TRBJ2-5
CDR3aa: ASRPDFPNYQETQY

d_gene: -
v_gene: TRBV7-8
j_gene: TRBJ2-3
CDR3aa: ASTLGAMDTDTQY

d_gene: -
v_gene: TRBV12-3/TRBV12-4
j_gene: TRBJ2-2
CDR3aa: ASSPRDPYPGELF

d_gene: -
v_gene: TRBV10-3
j_gene: TRBJ2-7
CDR3aa: AIATPEVATYEQY

d_gene: -
v_gene: TRBV7-2
j_gene: TRBJ1-2
CDR3aa: ASSQLTVGGYT

d_gene: -
v_gene: TRBV7-9
j_gene: TRBJ2-1
CDR3aa: ASSLAPNEQF

d_gene: -
v_gene: TRBV6-2/TRBV6-3
j_gene: TRBJ2-7
CDR3aa: ASSYPDKITYEQY

d_gene: -
v_gene: TRBV20-1
j_gene: TRBJ2-1
CDR3aa: SATGTFSYNEQF

d_gene: TRBD2
v_gene: TRBV19
j_gene: TRBJ2-2
CDR3aa: AGRLAPDTGELF

d_gene: -
v_gene: TRBV24-1
j_gene: TRBJ2-5
CDR3aa: ATSDVPGTTDEETQY

d_gene: -
v_gene: TRBV2
j_gene: TRBJ1-4
CDR3aa: ASMERGLTNEKLF

d_gene: TRBD1
v_gene: TRBV19
j_gene: TRBJ1-5
CDR3aa: ASTGQGRGQPQH

d_gene: -
v_gene: TRBV13
j_gene: TRBJ1-2
CDR3aa: ASSSGPRGRAGGYT

d_gene: -
v_gene: TRBV18
j_gene: TRBJ2-3
CDR3aa: ASSPTEDTQY

d_gene: -
v_gene: TRBV4-1
j_gene: TRBJ1-1
CDR3aa: ASSQDYRASEAF

d_gene: -
v_gene: TRBV6-1
j_gene: TRBJ2-2
CDR3aa: ASWGAGDTGELF

d_gene: TRBD2
v_gene: TRBV4-3
j_gene: TRBJ2-3
CDR3aa: ASSQDPGGSSDTQY

d_gene: -
v_gene: TRBV6-8
j_gene: TRBJ2-2
CDR3aa: ASSYSSGGGGELF

d_gene: TRBD1
v_gene: TRBV29-1
j_gene: TRBJ2-3
CDR3aa: SVEPGPQGTDTQY

d_gene: -
v_gene: TRBV10-3
j_gene: TRBJ1-2
CDR3aa: AISMRTATEAHGYT

d_gene: -
v_gene: TRBV27
j_gene: TRBJ2-3
CDR3aa: ASSQVRSMGTDTQY

d_gene: TRBD2
v_gene: TRBV7-2
j_gene: TRBJ2-7
CDR3aa: ASSWAREGTYEQY